The next 9 T cell receptor beta chains were all read from a single sample in a study of blood T cell repertoires in COVID-19 (dated by TCRdb to the early 2020s). Receptors were amplified or captured by the immunoSEQ multiplex PCR assay. Not all clones reach the TCRdb copy of this immuneACCESS table, which keeps in-frame sequences only. Checked studies attribute under half of the gap to unresolved V genes and leave the rest unexplained. The sample table lists some 97,000 clones, around nine tenths of them with a count of one. The biggest ten clones account for about 1.7% of the sample. Sequencing used peripheral blood. The receptors shown here come from a man aged 60 to 69 with acute or convalescent COVID-19.

The rearrangement uses TRBV5-5 and TRBJ2-7; 7 bases line up with TRBD1. Germline CDR1 and CDR2: SGHKS and YYEKEE (reference sequence). The CDR3 totals 14 residues. V lost 2 bases and J lost 4; bases outside the gene matches: 6. The CDR3 nucleotides read TGTGCCAGCAGCTTCCTCGGACAGGCGTACGAGCAGTACTTC. Its protein is CASSFLGQAYEQYF.

The CDR3 loop reads CATYTGIAEAFF. The CDR3 DNA is TGTGCCACATATACAGGGATTGCTGAAGCTTTCTTT. The V and J genes are TRBV19 and TRBJ1-1; possible D gene TRBD1, 6 bases. This CDR3 has 12 residues. V lost 10 bases and J lost 6, with 15 bases in between. Germline assignment: CDR1 LNHDA and CDR2 SQIVND (reference sequence).

The gene calls are TRBV12-3 or TRBV12-4 and TRBJ1-2, with TRBD1 as a possible D gene (5 bases). Trimming shortened V by 4 bases and J by 8 bases, and 8 bases separated the two germline ends. The CDR3 is 11 residues long. The CDR3 region has the DNA TGTGCCAGCAGTTATTCAGGGGGCTACACCTTC. Amino acid sequence: CASSYSGGYTF.

The table lists this clone with a count of one. J is TRBJ2-7 and V is TRBV7-2; the match to TRBD1 covers 10 bases. Trimming at V came to 5 bases and at J to 3 bases, leaving 7 bases not matched to a gene. There are 15 residues in the CDR3. Germline V gene lookup returns CDR1 SGHTA and CDR2 FQGNSA. The CDR3 here is CASSMRQGAHYEQYF. In nucleotides, the CDR3 is TGTGCCAGCAGCATGCGACAGGGGGCCCACTACGAGCAGTACTTC.

The chain uses TRBV5-1 and TRBJ1-3; no definite D call. The CDR3 length is 13 residues. Germline V gene lookup returns CDR1 SGHRS and CDR2 YFSETQ. V was trimmed by 7 bases and J by 3 bases, leaving 11 bases between them. The CDR3 DNA is TGCGCCAGCCGTGGGGAGGGTGGAAACACCATATATTTT. This sequence encodes CASRGEGGNTIYF.

This clone was observed once. This chain joins TRBV7-9 and TRBJ2-7, with unresolved D. This CDR3 spans 12 amino acids. Trimming left V 3 bases short and J 3 bases short, with 6 bases between. Germline V gene sequence: CDR1 SEHNR, CDR2 FQNEAQ (reference sequence). As DNA, the CDR3 is TGTGCCAGCAGCTTGGGCGTCTACGAGCAGTACTTC. Its protein product is CASSLGVYEQYF.

This chain joins TRBV30 and TRBJ1-4, with D tentatively TRBD1 (5 bases). This CDR3 has 14 residues. The V and J ends lost 3 bases and 8 bases respectively, with 16 bases between them. Germline CDR1 is GTSNPN and CDR2 is SVGIG (reference sequence). This CDR3 is CAWSPGTAGEKLFF. The CDR3 nucleotides are TGTGCCTGGAGCCCCGGGACTGCGGGGGAAAAACTGTTTTTT. Together with reference TRBV30 and TRBJ1-4, the CDR3 gives the full variable domain: SQTIHQWPATLVQPVGSPLSLECTVEGTSNPNLYWYRQAAGRGLQLLFYSVGIGQISSEVPQNLSASRPQDRQFILSSKKLLLSDSGFYLCAWSPGTAGEKLFFGSGTQLSVL.

The rearrangement links TRBV6-6 to TRBJ2-1, with TRBD2 identical over 13 bases. The CDR3 covers 17 residues. Germline CDR1 is MNHNY and CDR2 is SVGAGI (reference sequence). With V trimmed by 5 bases and J by 6 bases, 10 bases remained unmatched. In DNA, the CDR3 is TGTGCCAGCAGTCCCACTAGCGGGGGGGCCGAGGGCAATGAGCAGTTCTTC. Translation gives CASSPTSGGAEGNEQFF.

The chain is built from TRBV18 and TRBJ2-2; 9 bases map to TRBD1. The length of the CDR3 is 15 residues. The V gene's germline CDR1 is KGHSH and CDR2 LQKENI. The V gene end was trimmed by 3 bases and the J gene end by 3 bases; junction bases not matched to a gene: 2. The CDR3 coding sequence is TGTGCCAGCTCACCGGGACAGGGTCACACCGGGGAGCTGTTTTTT. Translated, it gives CASSPGQGHTGELFF.